The present TCR beta chain was sequenced within a study of T cell responses to AZD1222 COVID-19 vaccine. Of note for this clone: Its antigen is not known.

Germline V gene lookup returns CDR1 LNHDA and CDR2 SQIVND (reference sequence). CDR3 length equals 13 residues. Between the trimmed V and J ends, which lost 3 bases and 3 bases, there was a span of 7 bases. Overall study findings and caveats: Two doses of AZD1222 preceded a rise in Spike-specific TCR breadth and depth. Samples come after the peak T cell response, not at day 14. Just a handful of AZD1222 recipients tested seropositive at baseline.

Assay: immunoSEQ multiplex PCR; the TCRdb copy retains only in-frame clones and omits some. This table holds about 88,000 clones, 85% to 90% found once. Second-dose timings of about 4 or about 12 weeks were pooled. This chain joins TRBV19 and TRBJ2-3; unclear D gene. The receptor was derived from an adult who received the AZD1222 COVID-19 vaccine. This sample comprised peripheral blood, obtained 28 days after the second AZD1222 dose. In DNA, the CDR3 is TGTGCCAGTAGTATTGACTTTACAGATACGCAGTATTTT. It translates to CASSIDFTDTQYF.